Shown below are 30 T cell receptor beta chains from a single sample sequenced in a study of cytomegalovirus exposure and HLA in healthy donors. PCR primers comprised 60 Vbeta and 13 Jbeta primers. Assay used: immunoSEQ multiplex PCR; TCRdb lists only in-frame clones, some missing. Altogether some 120,000 clones are present, around three quarters being singletons, with the ten largest covering approximately 2.4%. Input material: PBMCs. Source of these receptors: a female donor in good health and CMV-seronegative.

The chain carries TRBV14 and TRBJ1-6; no clear D. Germline values: CDR1 SGHDN, CDR2 FVKESK. With 4 bases removed from V and 0 bases from J, the gap between germline ends came to 7 bases. The CDR3 contains 15 residues. The CDR3 sequence is CASSPPGSYNSPLHF. DNA for the CDR3: TGTGCCAGCAGCCCACCCGGCTCCTATAATTCACCCCTCCACTTT.

This sequence joins TRBV14 and TRBJ2-3; TRBD2 agrees at 9 bases. The J segment lost 4 bases and the V segment lost 6 bases, leaving 8 bases of the junction unmatched. CDR1 and CDR2 (germline): SGHDN, FVKESK. CDR3 length equals 15 residues. CDR3 bases: TGTGCCAGCAGGCCGGGACTAGCCGGTTCAGATACGCAGTATTTT. It yields the protein CASRPGLAGSDTQYF.

V gene TRBV7-3 combines with J gene TRBJ2-2; D is uncertain. The V gene lost 5 bases and the J gene lost 0 bases, with 7 bases spanning the gap. CDR1 and CDR2 from the germline V gene are SGHTA and FQGTGA. The CDR3 length is 14 residues. CDR3 sequence (DNA): TGTGCCAGCAGCCCTAACGCGAACACCGGGGAGCTGTTTTTT. It codes for CASSPNANTGELFF.

CDR3 protein: CTSSLSSGLHRINYGYTF. CDR3 sequence (DNA): TGCACCAGCAGCCTCAGCTCAGGACTTCATCGCATTAACTATGGCTACACCTTC. V usage is TRBV1 and J usage is TRBJ1-2. TRBV1 is deemed a pseudogene. The CDR3 has 18 amino acids.

The chain links TRBV12-5 to TRBJ2-1; 11 bases agree with TRBD2. The CDR3 consists of 15 residues. Germline CDR1 LGHNT, CDR2 FRNRAP. V trimming: 6 bases; J trimming: 3 bases; junction bases outside the gene matches: 4. In DNA, the CDR3 is TGTGCTAGTGGCTCGGGGACTAGCGGCTACAATGAGCAGTTCTTC. Translated, it gives CASGSGTSGYNEQFF.

J is TRBJ2-7 and V is TRBV25-1; TRBD1 is a possible D gene (6 bases). Germline V lookup: CDR1 MGHDK, CDR2 SYGVNS. CDR3 length equals 11 residues. V shed 7 bases and J shed 4 bases, with 8 bases lying between them. The CDR3: CASKGQYEQYF. The CDR3 bases are TGTGCCAGCAAAGGACAGTACGAGCAGTACTTC.

The chain uses TRBV7-9 and TRBJ1-2; D uncertain. There are 17 residues in the CDR3. Trimming removed 2 bases from V and 8 bases from J, with 24 bases in between. Germline CDR1 SEHNR, CDR2 FQNEAQ (reference sequence). The CDR3, as DNA: TGTGCCAGCAGCTTACCCAACGATGCGACGGCTCCGGAGGGCTACACCTTC. Its protein is CASSLPNDATAPEGYTF.

The chain carries TRBV2 and TRBJ2-1, with TRBD1 matching 10 bases. This CDR3 has 15 residues. Germline V gene data show CDR1 as SNHLY and CDR2 as FYNNEI. Trimming at V came to 8 bases and at J to 5 bases, leaving 9 bases not matched to a gene. CDR3 coding DNA: TGTGCCAGCTACCTTGGACAGGGGGGAAACAATGAGCAGTTCTTC. It encodes CASYLGQGGNNEQFF.

This clone was seen only once. CDR3 in DNA: TGCGCCAGCAGTGAGACCGGGACTCTAATTAGCTATGGCTACACCTTC. This sequence encodes CASSETGTLISYGYTF. The chain uses TRBV10-2 and TRBJ1-2; D perhaps matches TRBD1 (5 bases). The CDR3 has 16 residues. V lost 2 bases to trimming and J lost 4 bases, with 17 bases between them. Looked up from germline, CDR1 is WSHSY and CDR2 is SAAADI.

The chain recombines TRBV30 with TRBJ2-1, with 9 bases lining up with TRBD2. The germline CDR1 and CDR2 sequences are GTSNPN and SVGIG (reference sequence). The CDR3 loop spans 17 amino acids. With V trimmed by 3 bases and J by 2 bases, 11 bases remained unmatched. The CDR3 nucleotides read TGTGCCTGGAGACCCGGGTTTAGCGGGGGACCCTACAATGAGCAGTTCTTC. The encoded protein is CAWRPGFSGGPYNEQFF.

This clone was counted only a few times. The chain couples TRBV4-1 to TRBJ2-7; D is undetermined. Trimming removed 1 base at V and 5 bases at J, with 12 bases between. The germline gives CDR1 MGHRA, CDR2 YSYEKL. CDR3 length: 14 residues. Written as DNA, the CDR3 is TGCGCCAGCAGCCAAGGGTCCATGGCCCACGAGCAGTACTTC. It translates to CASSQGSMAHEQYF.

The J gene is TRBJ1-2, the V gene TRBV11-2; D gene uncertain. Trimming removed 4 bases at V and 4 bases at J, with 7 bases between. In germline, CDR1 is SGHAT, CDR2 FQNNGV. The CDR3 sequence is 12 residues long. DNA for the CDR3: TGTGCCAGCAGCTCCACTTCCTATGGCTACACCTTC. This sequence encodes CASSSTSYGYTF.

This clone was found once. The gene calls are TRBV5-1 and TRBJ2-3; 8 positions match TRBD2. The CDR3 totals 15 residues. Germline V gene data show CDR1 as SGHRS and CDR2 as YFSETQ. J was trimmed by 4 bases and V by 4 bases; bases with no gene match: 8. Written as DNA, the CDR3 is TGCGCCAGCAGCAAGACTAGCGACAAGTCAGATACGCAGTATTTT. This translates into CASSKTSDKSDTQYF. The full variable domain, with the rest looked up from reference TRBV5-1 and TRBJ2-3, is KAGVTQTPRYLIKTRGQQVTLSCSPISGHRSVSWYQQTPGQGLQFLFEYFSETQRNKGNFPGRFSGRQFSNSRSEMNVSTLELGDSALYLCASSKTSDKSDTQYFGPGTRLTVL.

The gene calls are TRBV5-4 and TRBJ2-5, with a tentative D call TRBD1 (6 bases). The last part of the DNA fits TRBJ2-7 better; the J call may be wrong. Per germline, CDR1 SGHNT and CDR2 YYREEE (reference sequence). This CDR3 spans 14 amino acids. Written as DNA, the CDR3 is TGTGCCAGCAGCTCCCCCCAGGGGAACTACGAGCAGTACTTC. Translation gives CASSSPQGNYEQYF.

The V and J genes are TRBV28 and TRBJ1-5; 7 bases are shared with TRBD1. V lost 5 bases to trimming and J lost 0 bases; unmatched junction nucleotides: 13. The CDR3 covers 18 residues. The germline V gene encodes CDR1 MDHEN and CDR2 SYDVKM. The CDR3 nucleotides read TGTGCCAGCAGTGCACCGTTGAGGGGGCTTGGTAGCAATCAGCCCCAGCATTTT. Protein: CASSAPLRGLGSNQPQHF.

The chain is built from TRBV6-1 and TRBJ2-7; D may be TRBD2 (6 bases). This CDR3 comprises 14 residues. Germline-derived CDR1 and CDR2 are MNHNS and SASEGT. V was pared by 2 bases and J by 5 bases, with 13 bases between. Here the CDR3 reads CASSEKAAGHEQYF. CDR3 DNA sequence: TGTGCCAGCAGTGAAAAGGCCGCGGGGCACGAGCAGTACTTC.

The chain employs TRBV29-1 and TRBJ1-1; 10 nucleotides match TRBD1. After removal of 4 bases from V and 4 bases from J, the junction contained 3 bases not matched to a gene. Germline loops: CDR1 SQVTM, CDR2 ANQGSEA. This CDR3 has 13 residues. CDR3 region: CSVGRTGGTEAFF. Written as DNA, the CDR3 is TGCAGCGTTGGGAGGACAGGGGGCACTGAAGCTTTCTTT.

The rearrangement joins TRBV7-9 to TRBJ1-1; D might be TRBD1 (6 bases). The CDR3 length is 13 residues. The germline gives CDR1 SEHNR, CDR2 FQNEAQ (reference sequence). With 6 bases removed from V and 5 bases from J, the gap between germline ends came to 13 bases. The CDR3 loop is CASRDRSKTEAFF. The CDR3 DNA reads as TGTGCCAGCAGAGACAGGTCCAAAACTGAAGCTTTCTTT.

V and J are TRBV5-6 and TRBJ1-1; D might be TRBD1 (6 bases). Germline-derived CDR1 and CDR2 are SGHDT and YYEEEE. V lost 5 bases and J 12 bases, leaving 17 bases between the germline ends. This CDR3 contains 12 residues. CDR3 bases: TGTGCCAGCAGACTGACGGGGGGCTTGTCTTTCTTT. This encodes CASRLTGGLSFF.

The chain joins TRBV19 to TRBJ2-1; D uncertain. Trimming stripped 7 bases from V and 10 bases from J, with 11 bases between. CDR1 and CDR2 from the germline V gene are LNHDA and SQIVND (reference sequence). CDR3 length equals 11 residues. For the CDR3, the DNA is TGTGCCAGTATTGAAGGAGCAGAGCAGTTCTTC. It codes for CASIEGAEQFF.

The chain joins TRBV11-2 to TRBJ2-7; 7 positions match TRBD2. Trimming removed 6 bases from V and 8 bases from J; junction bases left unmatched: 10. Germline V gene lookup returns CDR1 SGHAT and CDR2 FQNNGV. The CDR3 is 13 residues long. CDR3 DNA sequence: TGTGCCAGCAGTCGGGGGGATGGAAGGAAGCAGTACTTC. Protein sequence: CASSRGDGRKQYF.

The chain couples TRBV11-2 to TRBJ2-4, with D unclear. This CDR3 is 13 amino acids long. V was clipped by 6 bases and J by 4 bases, with 10 bases between them. Germline V gives CDR1 SGHAT, CDR2 FQNNGV. CDR3 amino acids: CASSGVRKNIQYF. The CDR3 nucleotides read TGTGCCAGCAGTGGAGTCCGGAAAAACATTCAGTACTTC.

The chain carries TRBV4-1 and TRBJ1-2; D unclear. V lost 4 bases to trimming and J lost 8 bases, with 20 bases between them. The CDR3 spans 15 residues. The germline V gene encodes CDR1 MGHRA and CDR2 YSYEKL. The DNA for the CDR3 is TGCGCCAGCAGCCCCACCTTGGCCGGGGTGCAAGGCTACACCTTC. Its translation: CASSPTLAGVQGYTF.

The chain couples TRBV19 to TRBJ2-7, with 8 bases fitting TRBD1. The V segment lost 5 bases and the J segment 3 bases; nucleotides outside the gene matches: 6. Germline CDR1 and CDR2: LNHDA and SQIVND (reference sequence). CDR3 length equals 14 residues. The DNA for the CDR3 is TGTGCCAGTAGTCGAGGGGGACAGGTCTACGAGCAGTACTTC. Protein sequence: CASSRGGQVYEQYF.

The rearrangement links TRBV29-1 to TRBJ2-2; a possible D gene is TRBD2 (5 bases). From germline, CDR1 is SQVTM and CDR2 ANQGSEA. The germline V and J ends were trimmed by 7 bases and 5 bases, with 11 bases remaining between them. The CDR3 has 12 amino acids. CDR3 in DNA: TGCAGCGGACACAGAGGGACCGGGGAGCTGTTTTTT. It specifies CSGHRGTGELFF.

The table lists this clone with a count of one. The rearrangement links TRBV5-1 to TRBJ1-5, with 8 bases lining up with TRBD1. Germline lookup yields CDR1 SGHRS and CDR2 YFSETQ. CDR3 length: 14 residues. The V gene end was trimmed by 6 bases and the J gene end by 3 bases; junction bases not matched to a gene: 5. The CDR3 nucleotides are TGCGCCAGCAAGTTGGGACAGGACAATCAGCCCCAGCATTTT. Amino acids: CASKLGQDNQPQHF.

This clone has a handful of counts. This rearrangement joins TRBV4-1 to TRBJ2-1; D gene ambiguous. Trimming pared 0 bases from V and 8 bases from J, leaving 11 bases between. CDR1 is MGHRA and CDR2 is YSYEKL in the germline V gene. The CDR3 contains 14 residues. The CDR3 here is CASSQDASRDEQFF. For the CDR3, the DNA is TGCGCCAGCAGCCAAGACGCGAGCCGAGATGAGCAGTTCTTC.

This sequence joins TRBV7-3 and TRBJ2-1; the match to TRBD1 covers 7 bases. From germline, CDR1 is SGHTA and CDR2 FQGTGA. J lost 4 bases, V lost 5 bases, and 8 bases had no gene match. The CDR3 runs to 15 residues. The CDR3 loop is CASSQGQQGYNEQFF. In nucleotides, the CDR3 is TGTGCCAGCAGCCAGGGACAGCAGGGGTACAATGAGCAGTTCTTC.

The rearrangement uses TRBV6-6 and TRBJ2-7, with TRBD1 matching 8 bases. J was trimmed by 12 bases and V by 0 bases; bases with no gene match: 1. The CDR3 loop spans 11 amino acids. Germline CDR1 MNHNY, CDR2 SVGAGI (reference sequence). Written as DNA, the CDR3 is TGTGCCAGCAGTTACTCAGGGACAGGGTACTTC. Protein product: CASSYSGTGYF.

This rearrangement joins TRBV9 to TRBJ2-1, with 8 bases matching TRBD2. In germline, CDR1 is SGDLS, CDR2 YYNGEE. V was pared by 3 bases and J by 8 bases, with 10 bases of the junction left unmatched. This CDR3 is 15 amino acids long. The CDR3 nucleotides read TGTGCCAGCAGCGCCGGGACTAGTCGTACGGATGAGCAGTTCTTC. This encodes CASSAGTSRTDEQFF.